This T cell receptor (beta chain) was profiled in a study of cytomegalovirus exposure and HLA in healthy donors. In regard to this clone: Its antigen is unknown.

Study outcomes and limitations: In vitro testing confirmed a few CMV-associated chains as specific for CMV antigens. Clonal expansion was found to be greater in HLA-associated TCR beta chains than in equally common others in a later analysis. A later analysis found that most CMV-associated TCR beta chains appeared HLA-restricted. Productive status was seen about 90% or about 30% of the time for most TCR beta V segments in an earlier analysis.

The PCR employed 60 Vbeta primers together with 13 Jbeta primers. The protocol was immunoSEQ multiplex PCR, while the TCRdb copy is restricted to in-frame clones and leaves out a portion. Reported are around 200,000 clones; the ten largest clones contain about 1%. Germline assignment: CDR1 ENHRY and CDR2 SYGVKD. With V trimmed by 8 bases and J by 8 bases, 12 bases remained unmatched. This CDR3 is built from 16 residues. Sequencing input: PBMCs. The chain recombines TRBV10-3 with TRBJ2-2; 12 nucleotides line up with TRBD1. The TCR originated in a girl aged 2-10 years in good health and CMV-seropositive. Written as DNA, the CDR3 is TGTGCCATCTCACACTCCGGGACAGGGGGCGAGGGGGAGCTGTTTTTT. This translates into CAISHSGTGGEGELFF.